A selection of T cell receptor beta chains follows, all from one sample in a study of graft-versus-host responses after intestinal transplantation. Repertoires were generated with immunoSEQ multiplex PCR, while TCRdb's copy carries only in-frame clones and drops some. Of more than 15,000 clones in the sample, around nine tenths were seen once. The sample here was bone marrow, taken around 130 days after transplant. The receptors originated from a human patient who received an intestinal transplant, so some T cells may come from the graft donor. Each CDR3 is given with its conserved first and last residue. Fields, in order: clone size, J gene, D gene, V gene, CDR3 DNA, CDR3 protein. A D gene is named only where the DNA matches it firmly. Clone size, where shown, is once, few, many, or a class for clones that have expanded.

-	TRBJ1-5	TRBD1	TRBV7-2	TGTGCCAGCAGCCCAGGGACAGATTTGAGTACTAGCAATCAGCCCCAGCATTTT	CASSPGTDLSTSNQPQHF
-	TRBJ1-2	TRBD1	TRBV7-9	TGTGCCAGCAGTTCACCCGAGGGGACAGGGTATGGCTACACCTTC	CASSSPEGTGYGYTF
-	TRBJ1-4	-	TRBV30	TGTGCCTGGGGAGGGGTCCCGGGTAATGAAAAACTGTTTTTT	CAWGGVPGNEKLFF
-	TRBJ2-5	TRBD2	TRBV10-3	TGTGCCATCGCGCGGACTAGCGGGGGGGAGACCCAGTACTTC	CAIARTSGGETQYF
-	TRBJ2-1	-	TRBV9	TGTGCCAGCAGCGTAGGAGGAGAGTTCTCCTACAATGAGCAGTTCTTC	CASSVGGEFSYNEQFF
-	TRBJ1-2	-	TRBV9	TGTGCCAGCAGCGTAGCTGACGGTAACTATGGCTACACCTTC	CASSVADGNYGYTF
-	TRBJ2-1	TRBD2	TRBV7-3	TGTGCCAGCAGCTTAGTGTGGCGGGAGGGCCGCGGTGAGCAGTTCTTC	CASSLVWREGRGEQFF
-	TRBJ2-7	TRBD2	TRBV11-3	TGTGCCAGCAGCCCAGAAACTGCGGGGGGCTTGAACGAGCAGTACTTC	CASSPETAGGLNEQYF
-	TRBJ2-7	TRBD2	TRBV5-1	TGCGCCAGCAGCCTACGGGCGGGAGGGTACGAGCAGTACTTC	CASSLRAGGYEQYF
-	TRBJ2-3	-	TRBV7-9	TGTGCCAGCAGCTCCACCCGGGGGAACACAGATACGCAGTATTTT	CASSSTRGNTDTQYF
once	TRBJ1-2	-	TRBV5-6	TGTGCCAGCACCTCGGGGGGTGATGTCGGGAGCCGTGGCTACACCTTC	CASTSGGDVGSRGYTF
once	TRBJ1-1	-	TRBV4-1	TGCGCCAGCAGCCAAGGCCCGGTCAACACTGAAGCTTTCTTT	CASSQGPVNTEAFF
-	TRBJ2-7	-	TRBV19	TGTGCCAGTAGTACCAGGGGAGGGCTGCACGAGCAGTACTTC	CASSTRGGLHEQYF
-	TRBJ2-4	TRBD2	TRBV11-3	TGTGCCAGCAGCTTAACTAGCGGGAGGGCCGGGAACATTCAGTACTTC	CASSLTSGRAGNIQYF
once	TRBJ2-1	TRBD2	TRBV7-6	TGTGCCAGCAGCTTAGCGGGACTAGCGGAGCCGTACAATGAGCAGTTCTTC	CASSLAGLAEPYNEQFF
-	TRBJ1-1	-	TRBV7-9	TGTGCCAGCAGCTTCATACAGGGTAGGAGCACTGAAGCTTTCTTT	CASSFIQGRSTEAFF
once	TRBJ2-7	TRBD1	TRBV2	TGTGCCAGCACTGGACAGGGGGGGACTTACGAGCAGTACTTC	CASTGQGGTYEQYF
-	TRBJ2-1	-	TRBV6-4	TGTGCCAGCAGTGAATCCAGGGACGGATACAATGAGCAGTTCTTC	CASSESRDGYNEQFF
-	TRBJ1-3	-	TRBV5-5	TGTGCCAGCAGCTTGGGCGGGGGAACGGGAAACACCATATATTTT	CASSLGGGTGNTIYF
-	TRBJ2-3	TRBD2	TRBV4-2	TGTGCCAGCAGCCAAGGGACTAGCGGGAGTACGCAGTATTTT	CASSQGTSGSTQYF
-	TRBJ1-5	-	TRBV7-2	TGTGCCAGCAGCGTAAAACTGGGGGCGGGCAATCAGCCCCAGCATTTT	CASSVKLGAGNQPQHF
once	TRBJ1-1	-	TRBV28	TGTGCCAGCAGTTTGGATACGACTGAAGCTTTCTTT	CASSLDTTEAFF
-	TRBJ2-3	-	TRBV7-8	TGTGCCAGCAGCCCCCCGTCGGGGACGCAGTATTTT	CASSPPSGTQYF
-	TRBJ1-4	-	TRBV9	TGTGCCAGCAGCGCCACAGGGAAAAAACTGTTTTTT	CASSATGKKLFF
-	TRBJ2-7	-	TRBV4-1	TGCGCCAGCAGCCATACACCCTCCGGCTCCTACGAGCAGTACTTC	CASSHTPSGSYEQYF
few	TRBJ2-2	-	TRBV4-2	TGTGCCAGCAGCCAAGATGGACAGAACACCGGGGAGCTGTTTTTT	CASSQDGQNTGELFF
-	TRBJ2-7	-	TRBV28	TGTGCCAGCAGTTCCGTACTGAAGAGATCGGACGAGCAGTACTTC	CASSSVLKRSDEQYF
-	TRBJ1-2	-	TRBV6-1	TGTGCCAGCACCGAATCCCGACGCGGGCTGAGGGGCTACACCTTC	CASTESRRGLRGYTF
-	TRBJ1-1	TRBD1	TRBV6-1	TGTGCCAGCAGTGTGGGACAGGGGTACACTGAAGCCTTCTTT	CASSVGQGYTEAFF
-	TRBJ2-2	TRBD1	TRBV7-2	TGTGCCACAAGGCAGGGGGCTTCTGGCGTGAGCGTACCCGGGGAGCTGTTTTTT	CATRQGASGVSVPGELFF
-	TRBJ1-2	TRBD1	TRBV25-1	TGTGCCAGCAGTGCCGCGGACAGGGGATTTCATGGCTACACCTTC	CASSAADRGFHGYTF
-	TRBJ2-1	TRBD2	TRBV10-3	TGTGCCATCTCAGGCGGGAGGGGGGATGAGCAGTTCTTC	CAISGGRGDEQFF
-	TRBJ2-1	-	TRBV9	TGTGCCAGCAGCGTAAACGAGTGGGGTGAGCAGTTCTTC	CASSVNEWGEQFF
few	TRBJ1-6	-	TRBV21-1	TGTGCCAGCAGCAAAGAAGTGCCCTTCTTTGGGAATTCACCCCTCCACTTT	CASSKEVPFFGNSPLHF
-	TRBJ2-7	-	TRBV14	TGTGCCAGCAGCCAAGATCTAGGTTACTACGAGCAGTACTTC	CASSQDLGYYEQYF
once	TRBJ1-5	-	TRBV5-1	TGCGCCAGCAGCTTGGGGGGAGGGGGGCATCAGCCCCAGCATTTT	CASSLGGGGHQPQHF
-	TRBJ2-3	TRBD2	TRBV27	TGTGCCAGCAGTTTTCTAGCGGGAGGGCCTTCAGATACGCAGTATTTT	CASSFLAGGPSDTQYF
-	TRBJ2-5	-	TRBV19	TGTGCCAGTAGTCCCCGGCCCTGGGGGGCCCAGTACTTC	CASSPRPWGAQYF
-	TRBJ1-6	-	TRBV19	TGTGCCAGTAGTCGAGGGAAAGGTTCACCCCTCCACTTT	CASSRGKGSPLHF
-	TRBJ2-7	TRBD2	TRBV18	TGTGCCAGCTCACCACCCCTAGCGGGAGTTGACGAGCAGTACTTC	CASSPPLAGVDEQYF